This record covers a single T cell receptor beta chain. The record originates from a study of T cell responses to AZD1222 COVID-19 vaccine. TCRdb's copy holds only in-frame clones and misses some; the assay was immunoSEQ multiplex PCR. Of around 130,000 clones listed, roughly 90% are singletons. CDR1 and CDR2 from the germline V gene are MDHEN and SYDVKM. The V end lost 4 bases, the J end lost 2 bases, and 15 bases lay between the germline ends. This CDR3 has 16 residues. The sequencing here drew on peripheral blood, taken 28 days after the second dose of the MenACWY control vaccine. This chain connects TRBV28 to TRBJ1-5; a possible D gene is TRBD1 (5 bases). The receptor comes from an adult who received the MenACWY meningococcal vaccine as a control. CDR3 in DNA: TGTGCCAGCAGTTCACTTACTGGGGGAGGCAATCAGCCCCAGCATTTT. Protein sequence: CASSSLTGGGNQPQHF.